These T cell receptor beta chains were read from a single sample in a study of blood T cells in healthy people across ages. TCRdb fed the 5' RACE reads into MiXCR, producing one record per CDR3 protein. The repertoire consists of approximately 810,000 distinct CDR3 sequences, with more than 25% occurring once and the leading ten covering 15% to 20%. Sequencing input: blood. Every receptor here comes from a woman aged 80 or older in good health. The CDR3 runs from the conserved cysteine through the conserved F or W. The D gene is left open where the match is weak. Rows give clone size only sometimes, using once, few, many, or a class for an expanded clone.

CASRLAGYSGANVLTF	TGTGCCAGCCGACTAGCGGGTTACTCTGGGGCCAACGTCCTGACTTTC	many	TRBJ2-6	TRBD2	TRBV28
CSARQTYRVNTEAFF	TGCAGTGCTAGACAGACCTACAGGGTGAACACTGAAGCTTTCTTT	.	TRBJ1-1	.	TRBV20-1
CASSLNVAAQETQYF	TGTGCCAGCAGCTTGAATGTTGCGGCCCAAGAGACCCAGTACTTC	few	TRBJ2-5	.	TRBV11-2
CASSLQGRMFF	TGTGCCAGCAGTTTGCAAGGGAGGATGTTCTTC	.	TRBJ2-1	.	TRBV12-3/TRBV12-4
CASSPYRDASSYNEQFF	TGTGCCAGCAGCCCTTACCGGGATGCGAGCTCCTACAATGAGCAGTTCTTC	many	TRBJ2-1	.	TRBV11-2
CASSYPGNQGEQYF	TGTGCCAGCAGTTACCCAGGCAACCAGGGAGAGCAGTACTTC	many	TRBJ2-7	.	TRBV6-5
CASRQNRGQDGYTF	TGTGCCAGCAGACAAAATAGGGGGCAGGATGGCTACACCTTC	few	TRBJ1-2	TRBD1	TRBV7-2
CASSPPPGAPNYGYTF	TGTGCCAGCAGCCCTCCTCCGGGGGCCCCCAACTATGGCTACACCTTC	.	TRBJ1-2	.	TRBV7-9
CASSQISFPGSSYEQYF	TGCGCCAGCAGCCAAATCTCGTTCCCCGGGAGTAGTTACGAGCAGTACTTC	.	TRBJ2-7	.	TRBV4-1
CASRLTSGGLYNEQFF	TGTGCCAGCAGATTGACTAGCGGGGGGCTCTACAATGAGCAGTTCTTC	once	TRBJ2-1	TRBD2	TRBV7-2